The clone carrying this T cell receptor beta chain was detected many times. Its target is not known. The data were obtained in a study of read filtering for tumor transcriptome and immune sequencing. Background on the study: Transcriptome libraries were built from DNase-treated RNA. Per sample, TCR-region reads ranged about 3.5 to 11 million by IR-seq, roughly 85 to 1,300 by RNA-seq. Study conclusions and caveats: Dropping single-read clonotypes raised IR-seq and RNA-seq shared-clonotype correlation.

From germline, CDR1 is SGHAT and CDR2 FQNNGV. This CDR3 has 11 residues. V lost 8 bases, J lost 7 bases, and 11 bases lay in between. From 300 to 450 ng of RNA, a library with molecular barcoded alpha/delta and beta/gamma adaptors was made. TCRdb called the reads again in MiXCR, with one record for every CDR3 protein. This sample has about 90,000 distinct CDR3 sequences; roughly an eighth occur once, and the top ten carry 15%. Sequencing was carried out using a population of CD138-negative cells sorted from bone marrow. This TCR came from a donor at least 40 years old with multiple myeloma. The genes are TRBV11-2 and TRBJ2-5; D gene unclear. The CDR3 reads CASAGQWTQYF. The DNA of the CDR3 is TGTGCCAGCGCCGGTCAATGGACCCAGTACTTC.